The text below deals with one TCR beta chain. Its cognate antigen has yet to be identified. No base-level quality is on record; no much larger clone is a single base apart. Library construction relied on the immunoSEQ multiplex PCR assay. For the multiplex PCR, a mixture combining 60 forward primers for TCR Vbeta segments and 13 reverse primers for TCR Jbeta segments was used. Amplification of the CDR3 region of rearranged TCR beta genes was performed with a multiplex PCR assay on genomic DNA. The amplified TCR beta libraries were sequenced on the Illumina HiSeq System as 87-base-pair reads. The source study handled its data this way. Across the 700 or so repertoires, a later analysis counted 80 million or so unique TCR beta chains, roughly 11 million of which were shared by at least two donors. Raw reads were error-corrected and collapsed into unique sequences by a nearest-neighbor algorithm in which closely related sequences were merged to remove PCR and sequencing errors. To assign V, D and J gene segments, CDR3 sequences were aligned to IMGT reference sequences. For a sequence to be retained, a match of at least six nucleotides to both a V gene segment and a J gene segment was required. A rearrangement was called productive if the CDR3 had no stop codons and remained in frame with V and J, and every other rearrangement was called non-productive. Following IMGT convention, CDR3 was defined as the stretch from the second conserved V-encoded cysteine to the conserved J-encoded phenylalanine. Sequences without an unambiguous match to a single V gene segment were excluded from the earlier analysis of a few hundred of the donors. An earlier analysis of 450 to 650 of the donors called V segments functional above 56.7% productive rearrangements and segregating when the between-donor standard deviation exceeded 5%. A statistical classification framework was built for diagnosing cytomegalovirus status from the catalog of TCR beta chain sequences. In a later analysis, TCR nucleotide sequences were compared against IMGT/GENE-DB human TR gene sequences so that V and J genes could be assigned. The TCRdist pipeline was used in a later analysis to assign CDR3 sequences and most-parsimonious VDJ recombination scenarios. A later analysis defined each TCR beta chain by its CDR3 amino acid sequence plus V-gene family, and excluded reads lacking a unique V-gene family. As a way to deal with suspected cross-contamination and a sequencing artifact, a later analysis dropped roughly 600 nucleotide sequences that were highly shared and had low generation probability. In a later analysis, a clonal expansion index for each public chain was calculated from normalized within-repertoire ranks of inferred template counts. In a later analysis, generation probabilities were computed using a VDJ recombination model fitted to out-of-frame rearrangements, and the results were checked against IGoR. In a later analysis, TCR-TCR, TCR-HLA and TCR-CMV co-occurrence was scored with hypergeometric tests, and a repertoire-size bias correction was applied to TCR pairs. In a later analysis, false discovery rates were estimated by permuting HLA or CMV assignments 20 times. In a later analysis, co-occurring TCRs were grouped with DBSCAN, and TCRdist sequence similarity was added when clustering was performed within HLA-allele-positive subsets. Co-occurrence clustering excluded repertoires with fewer than 30,000 or more than 120,000 public chains, plus five with anomalous nucleotide sharing. TCRdb obtained this table from immuneACCESS and retained in-frame rearrangements with V and J assigned. These tables miss some clones; where compared with another copy, unresolved V genes account for less than half of the shortfall, and the remainder is unexplained. The DNA gave D and trimming, while V, J and clone size come from that table. For this sample there are roughly 110,000 clones; approximately 80% appear just once. The ten largest make up roughly 23% of the sample.

The cohort comprised 666 healthy bone marrow donors. All cohort members were sampled while nominally healthy, although unrecorded immune exposures were likely present. The donor tested CMV seropositive and was one of the 289 seropositive cohort members. Every donor gave a peripheral blood sample, and the peripheral blood mononuclear cells from that sample were used for TCR beta sequencing. The Qiagen DNeasy Blood Extraction Kit was used to extract genomic DNA from the blood cell samples. These data belong to a study of cytomegalovirus exposure and HLA in healthy donors (dated by TCRdb to 2016 to 2017). Looking at the study overall: In an earlier analysis of 450 to 750 of the donors, less than 350 Gb of sequence data and 95 million to 130 million unique TCR beta sequences from roughly 190 million T cells were reported. Roughly 300 gigabases of sequencing data and approximately 80 million unique TCR sequences were included in an early release covering under 650 HLA-typed donors. Of the 300 to 450 genotyped donors, approximately 81% were placed in the genetic ancestry cluster associated with self-reported Caucasian donors. The study aimed to test whether cataloging public T cell receptors could reveal signatures of past pathogen exposure. The study profiled the T cell repertoires of fewer than 850 subjects by immunosequencing and related them to cytomegalovirus serostatus. Along with the roughly 610-subject first cohort, a separate validation cohort of over a hundred different subjects was used. To predict cytomegalovirus infection status, the study brought together high-throughput TCR immunosequencing, statistical association of individual TCRs with disease status, and machine learning. In a later analysis, previously published TCR beta repertoires from 670 or so donors were re-analyzed and high-resolution HLA genotyping was added so that TCR occurrence patterns could be studied. In the later analysis, no new phenotypic data were used to find candidate immune exposures; instead, reliance was placed on TCR beta sequences and their occurrence across donors. To decide whether each TCR beta V gene segment behaved as functional or pseudogenic, an earlier analysis of some 600 of the donors relied on high-throughput TCR beta sequencing. Alongside the repertoire data, information on donor age, sex, ethnicity and CMV serostatus was compiled. A later genetic analysis used genome-wide SNP genotypes for about 65% of the 666 donors, treating that subset as a discovery cohort. All discovery cohort repertoires had been generated using a single sequencing platform. HLA typing covered class I and class II loci at four-digit resolution. Typing coverage differed by locus: A, B, C, DRB1 and DQB1 were typed in roughly 620-640 donors, DQA1 in 522, DPA1 in approximately 600, and DPB1 in 450 to 480. Roughly 5 DR-DQ haplotypes were handled as single units for association and clustering, since linkage in the cohort was strong. Among under 450 genotyped donors of the cohort, an average of around 240,000 unique TCR beta nucleotide sequences were sequenced per donor, around 20% of them non-productive. On the study overall, not on this receptor specifically: Linkage disequilibrium might explain the correlated functional status among segregating V segments, but an unknown experimental factor could not be ruled out. The only immune exposure information available for the cohort was CMV serostatus. In both the original and validation cohorts, the classifier was reported to diagnose cytomegalovirus status with high specificity and sensitivity. Assigning TCR associations to individual alleles was difficult when HLA alleles, especially DR and DQ, strongly co-occurred. In vitro tests confirmed that a few of the cytomegalovirus-associated TCR beta chains recognize cytomegalovirus antigens. The study gave a list of 150 to 200 TCR beta chains associated with cytomegalovirus. According to a later analysis, TCR association rates differed among HLA loci, with DRB1 alleles showing the most associated TCRs and HLA-C alleles showing the fewest. A later analysis reported that several top co-occurrence clusters appeared linked to parvovirus B19, influenza, CMV and Epstein-Barr virus. The sequencing pipeline was judged likely to have produced a cluster of highly shared sequence variants as a technical artifact. The presence/absence analyses assumed that sequencing depth was roughly uniform across donors, and that assumption may not be true. Compared with equally common non-associated chains, HLA-associated TCR beta chains in a later analysis were more clonally expanded and had lower generation probabilities. According to a later genetic analysis, donors in an Asian-associated ancestry cluster had fewer N-insertions in productive TCRs than the roughly 660-donor mean. In this cohort, only TCR beta chains were sequenced, and detectable features were limited by the absence of alpha or paired-chain data. A later analysis associated 16,951 TCR beta sequences with specific HLA alleles at a false discovery rate of 0.05. Across donors, most TCR sequences were observed very rarely, whereas some public TCRs were present in many individuals. In an earlier analysis of fewer than 750 of the donors, most TCR beta V segments were observed in productive rearrangements about 87% or about 30% of the time, broadly matching IMGT annotations. Because some donors lacked HLA typing at each locus, the association tests relied only on the typed subset. The authors suggested that the approach could potentially be generalized to other disease states and immunological phenotypes. Because counts were too low, seventeen rarely observed V segments, including chromosome 9 orphons, were excluded from the earlier analysis of roughly 580 of the donors. A further reported finding was that TCR beta sequences accurately predicted the HLA-A and HLA-B alleles for most subjects in the first cohort. A later analysis found that most CMV-associated TCR beta chains appeared HLA-restricted, with HLA associations seemingly driven largely by CMV exposure. In a later genetic analysis, a missense DCLRE1C variant was associated with V-gene and J-gene trimming of TCR beta chains, and the association was replicated in an independent cohort.

The sequenced sample consisted of PBMCs. The receptor comes from a man aged 25-45 years in good health and CMV-seropositive.

In nucleotides, the sequence is TGTGCCAGCAGTTACGACAGGGAAACGGGCACTGAAGCTTTCTTT. Its translation is CASSYDRETGTEAFF. This receptor chain uses TRBV27 and TRBJ1-1, and 7 junction bases match TRBD1. From the cysteine through the phenylalanine, the CDR3 covers 15 amino acids. Just CDR3 DNA is preserved here, 45 bases in frame from base 1. According to the germline V gene (reference sequence), CDR1 reads MNHEY and CDR2 reads SMNVEV. V has 4 bases trimmed and J has 4 bases trimmed; junction bases matching no gene number 9.